This T cell receptor beta chain came from a study of cytomegalovirus exposure and HLA in healthy donors. The CDR3 runs 17 residues. The V segment lost 6 bases and the J segment 3 bases; nucleotides outside the gene matches: 7. Germline CDR1 MRHNA, CDR2 SNTAGT. Method: immunoSEQ multiplex PCR; TCRdb's copy keeps in-frame clones and lacks some. The profile shows 70,000 to 75,000 clones, over 90% of them singletons. The sample taken for sequencing was PBMCs. This receptor was obtained from a woman aged 18 to 35 in good health and CMV-seronegative. This chain joins TRBV6-4 and TRBJ2-3; 15 bases agree with TRBD2. The CDR3 region has the DNA TGTGCCAGCAGACGGACTAGCGGGGGGGCGAAGACAGATACGCAGTATTTT. Protein sequence: CASRRTSGGAKTDTQYF.